Below, one TCR beta chain is given with its context. The antigen is undetermined. These data are taken from a study of T cell responses to AZD1222 COVID-19 vaccine. General observations from the study: At baseline, just a handful of AZD1222 recipients tested seropositive.

The V end lost 5 bases, the J end lost 7 bases, and 15 bases lay between the germline ends. The germline gives CDR1 SGHRS, CDR2 YFSETQ. The CDR3 totals 14 residues. This table comes from immunoSEQ multiplex PCR, and its TCRdb copy is limited to in-frame clones, with some not included. The data contain 130,000 to 150,000 clones, roughly nine tenths of them singletons. The rearrangement uses TRBV5-1 and TRBJ1-4, with a tentative D call TRBD1 (6 bases). The source of this sequence is an adult in good health. This sample comprised peripheral blood, obtained on day 0 of AZD1222 vaccination. This CDR3 is CASSLGATGEKLFF. The CDR3 region has the DNA TGCGCCAGCAGTCTGGGGGCGACGGGTGAAAAACTGTTTTTT. The entire variable domain, with the rest obtained from reference TRBV5-1 and TRBJ1-4, is as follows: KAGVTQTPRYLIKTRGQQVTLSCSPISGHRSVSWYQQTPGQGLQFLFEYFSETQRNKGNFPGRFSGRQFSNSRSEMNVSTLELGDSALYLCASSLGATGEKLFFGSGTQLSVL.